This T cell receptor beta chain was sequenced for a study of blood T cell repertoires in COVID-19. Whole-study context: Some COVID-19 samples were acute and others convalescent; all came from the United States, Italy and Spain. T cells, B-cell-depleted T cells, or PBMCs provided the cDNA or gDNA that served as material.

This CDR3 has 15 residues. The ends were cut back, 2 bases at V and 3 bases at J, with 11 bases in the middle. Germline assignment: CDR1 KGHSH and CDR2 LQKENI. Per the study methods: Cell counts per sample came from amplifying reference gene primers. Clones were read by immunoSEQ multiplex PCR, and TCRdb kept only the in-frame ones, dropping some. Clone size and V and J calls were adopted from that table, with D and trimming inferred from the DNA. The sample records 120,000 or so clones, 85% being singletons. This clone was picked up one time. The chain recombines TRBV18 with TRBJ1-5, with D unclear. The clonotype comes from a woman aged 80 or over with acute or convalescent COVID-19. Sequenced material: peripheral blood. CDR3 coding DNA: TGTGCCAGCTCACCATCTCAACACATCAATCAGCCCCAGCATTTT. This codes for CASSPSQHINQPQHF.